This T cell receptor beta chain came from a study of T cells in Graves' hyperthyroidism and ophthalmopathy. Study-wide background: The initial diagnosis was the point when peripheral blood was collected, ahead of any treatment. General observations from the study: In blood, most of the thyroid clonotypes expanded above 0.001 were also present.

Patients between 18 and 65 years old had hyperthyroidism, newly diagnosed and lasting under 2 months. Using more than 7.5 ml of fresh peripheral blood, PBMCs were prepared. The TCR beta CDR3 regions underwent amplification using RNA transcripts as the source. The study used the HTBI primer set for a first-round RT-PCR of the TCR CDR3. Each CDR3 protein is one row after TCRdb ran MiXCR on the multiplex PCR reads. The sample holds some 720,000 distinct CDR3 sequences, around 15% seen once. Trimming took 6 bases from V and 0 from J, leaving 12 bases between them. The germline CDR1 and CDR2 sequences are SNHLY and FYNNEI. The CDR3 runs 15 residues. As regards this clonotype: Its antigen is not identified.

The source of this sequence is a man younger than 30 with Graves' hyperthyroidism. This sequence joins TRBV2 and TRBJ1-3, with D unclear. Material for sequencing was blood. The CDR3 bases are TGTGCCAGCAGACTCGGAGTGAGCTCTGGAAACACCATATATTTT. Translating gives CASRLGVSSGNTIYF. Variable domain in full (rest from reference TRBV2 and TRBJ1-3): EPEVTQTPSHQVTQMGQEVILRCVPISNHLYFYWYRQILGQKVEFLVSFYNNEISEKSEIFDDQFSVERPDGSNFTLKIRSTKLEDSAMYFCASRLGVSSGNTIYFGEGSWLTVV.